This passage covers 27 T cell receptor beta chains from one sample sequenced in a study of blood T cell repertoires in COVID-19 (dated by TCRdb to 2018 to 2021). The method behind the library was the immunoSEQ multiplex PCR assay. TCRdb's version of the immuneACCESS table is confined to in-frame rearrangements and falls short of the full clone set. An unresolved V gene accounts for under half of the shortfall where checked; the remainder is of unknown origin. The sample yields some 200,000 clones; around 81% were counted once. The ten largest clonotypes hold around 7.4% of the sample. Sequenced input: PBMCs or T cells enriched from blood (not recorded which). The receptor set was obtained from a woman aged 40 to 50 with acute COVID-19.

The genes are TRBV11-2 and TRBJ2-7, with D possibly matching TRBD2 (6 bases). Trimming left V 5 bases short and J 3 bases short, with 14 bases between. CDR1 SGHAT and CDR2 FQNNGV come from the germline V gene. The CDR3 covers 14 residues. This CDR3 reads CASSHGGGFYEQYF. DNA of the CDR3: TGTGCCAGCAGCCACGGTGGAGGGTTCTACGAGCAGTACTTC.

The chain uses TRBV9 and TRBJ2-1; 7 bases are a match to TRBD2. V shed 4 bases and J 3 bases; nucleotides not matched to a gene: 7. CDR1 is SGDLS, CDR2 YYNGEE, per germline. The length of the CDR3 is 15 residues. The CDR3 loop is CASSHTSANYNEQFF. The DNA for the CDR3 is TGTGCCAGCAGCCATACTAGCGCGAACTACAATGAGCAGTTCTTC.

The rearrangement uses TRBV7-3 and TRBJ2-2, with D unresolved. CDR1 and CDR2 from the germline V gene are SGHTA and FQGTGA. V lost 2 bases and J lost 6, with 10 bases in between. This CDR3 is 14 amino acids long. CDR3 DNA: TGTGCCAGCAGCTTACAGGCAGCAGCCGGGGAGCTGTTTTTT. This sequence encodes CASSLQAAAGELFF.

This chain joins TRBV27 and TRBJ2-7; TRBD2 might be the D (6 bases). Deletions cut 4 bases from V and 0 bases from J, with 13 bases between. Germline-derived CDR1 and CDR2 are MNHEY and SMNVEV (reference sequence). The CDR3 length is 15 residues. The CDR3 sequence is CASSYSGGTSYEQYF. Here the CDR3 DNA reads TGTGCCAGCAGTTATTCGGGCGGGACCTCCTACGAGCAGTACTTC.

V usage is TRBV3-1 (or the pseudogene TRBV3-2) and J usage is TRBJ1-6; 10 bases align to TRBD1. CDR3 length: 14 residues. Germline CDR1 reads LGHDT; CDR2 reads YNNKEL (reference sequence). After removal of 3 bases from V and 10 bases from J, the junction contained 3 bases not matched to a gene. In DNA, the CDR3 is TGTGCCAGCAGCCAGACAGGGGGCCAGTCACCCCTCCACTTT. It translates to CASSQTGGQSPLHF.

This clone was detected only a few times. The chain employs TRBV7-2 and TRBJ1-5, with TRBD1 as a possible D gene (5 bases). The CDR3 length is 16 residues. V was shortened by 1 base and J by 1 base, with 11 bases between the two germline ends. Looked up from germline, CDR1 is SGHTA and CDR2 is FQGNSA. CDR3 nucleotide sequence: TGTGCCAGCAGCTTAGGGGGGGGAGGGAGCAATCAGCCCCAGCATTTT. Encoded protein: CASSLGGGGSNQPQHF.

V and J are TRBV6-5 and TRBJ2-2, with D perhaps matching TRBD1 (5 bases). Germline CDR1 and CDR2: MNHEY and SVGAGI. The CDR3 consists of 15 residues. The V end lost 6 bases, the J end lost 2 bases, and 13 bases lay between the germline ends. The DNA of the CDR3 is TGTGCCAGCAGGATAACAGGCGGTAACACCGGGGAGCTGTTTTTT. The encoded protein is CASRITGGNTGELFF.

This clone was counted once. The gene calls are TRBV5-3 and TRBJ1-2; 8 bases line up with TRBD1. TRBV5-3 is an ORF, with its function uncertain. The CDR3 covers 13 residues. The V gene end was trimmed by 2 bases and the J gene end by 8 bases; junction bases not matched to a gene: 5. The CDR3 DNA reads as TGTGCCAGAAGCTTCAGGACAGGGAGCGGCTACACCTTC. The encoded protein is CARSFRTGSGYTF.

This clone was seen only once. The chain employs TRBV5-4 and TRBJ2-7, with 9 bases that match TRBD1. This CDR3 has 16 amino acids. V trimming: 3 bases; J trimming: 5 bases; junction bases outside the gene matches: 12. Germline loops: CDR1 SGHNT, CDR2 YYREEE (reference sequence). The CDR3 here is CASSSGQGKRVNEQYF. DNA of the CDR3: TGTGCCAGCAGCTCAGGACAGGGGAAGCGGGTAAACGAGCAGTACTTC.

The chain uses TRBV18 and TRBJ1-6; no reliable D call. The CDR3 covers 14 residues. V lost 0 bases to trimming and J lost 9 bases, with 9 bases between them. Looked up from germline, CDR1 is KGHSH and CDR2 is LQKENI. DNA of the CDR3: TGTGCCAGCTCACCACCCGGGGATACTTCACCCCTCCACTTT. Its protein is CASSPPGDTSPLHF.

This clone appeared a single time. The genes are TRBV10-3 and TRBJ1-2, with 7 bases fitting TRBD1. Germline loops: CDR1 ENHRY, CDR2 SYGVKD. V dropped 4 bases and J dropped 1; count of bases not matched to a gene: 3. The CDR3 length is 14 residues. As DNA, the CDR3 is TGTGCCATCAGTGGCCGGGACAGTAACTATGGCTACACCTTC. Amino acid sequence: CAISGRDSNYGYTF.

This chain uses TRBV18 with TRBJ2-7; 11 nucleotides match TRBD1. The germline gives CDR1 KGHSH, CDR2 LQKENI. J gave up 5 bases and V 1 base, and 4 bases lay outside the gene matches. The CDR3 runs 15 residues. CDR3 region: CASSPLGQGEDEQYF. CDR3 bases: TGTGCCAGCTCACCACTGGGACAGGGGGAGGACGAGCAGTACTTC.

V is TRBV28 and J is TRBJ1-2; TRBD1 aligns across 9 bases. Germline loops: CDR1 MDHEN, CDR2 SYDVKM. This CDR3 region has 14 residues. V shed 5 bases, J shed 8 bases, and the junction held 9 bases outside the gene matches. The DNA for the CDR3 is TGTGCCAGCAGTCCGAACAGGGGGCTGAGGGGCTACACCTTC. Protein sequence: CASSPNRGLRGYTF.

The DNA of the CDR3 is TGTGCCATCAGTGAGCGGGGCAATGAGCAGTTCTTC. This translates into CAISERGNEQFF. The chain links TRBV10-3 to TRBJ2-1; tentatively, D is TRBD2 (5 bases). V lost 2 bases, J lost 6 bases, and 5 bases lay in between. The CDR3 loop spans 12 amino acids. CDR1 is ENHRY, CDR2 SYGVKD, per germline.

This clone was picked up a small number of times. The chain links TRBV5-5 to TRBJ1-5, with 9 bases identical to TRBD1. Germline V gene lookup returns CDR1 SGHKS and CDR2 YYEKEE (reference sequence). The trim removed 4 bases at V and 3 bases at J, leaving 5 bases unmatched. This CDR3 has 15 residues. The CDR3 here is CASSLGQGDNQPQHF. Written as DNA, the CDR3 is TGTGCCAGCAGCCTGGGACAGGGAGACAATCAGCCCCAGCATTTT.

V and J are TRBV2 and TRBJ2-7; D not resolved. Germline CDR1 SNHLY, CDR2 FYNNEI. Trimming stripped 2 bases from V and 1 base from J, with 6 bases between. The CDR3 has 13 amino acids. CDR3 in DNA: TGTGCCAGCAGTGAATGGGCTTCCTACGAGCAGTACTTC. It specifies CASSEWASYEQYF.

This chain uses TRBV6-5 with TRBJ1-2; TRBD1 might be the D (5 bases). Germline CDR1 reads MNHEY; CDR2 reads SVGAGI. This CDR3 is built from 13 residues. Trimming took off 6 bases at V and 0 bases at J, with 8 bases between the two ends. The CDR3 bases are TGTGCCAGCAGGGTCAGGGCTAACTATGGCTACACCTTC. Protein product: CASRVRANYGYTF.

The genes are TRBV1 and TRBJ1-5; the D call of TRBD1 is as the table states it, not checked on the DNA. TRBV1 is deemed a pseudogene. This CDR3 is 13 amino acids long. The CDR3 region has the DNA TGCACCAGAATTAGGGGCGTCCGGCAGCCCCAGCATTTT. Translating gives CTRIRGVRQPQHF.

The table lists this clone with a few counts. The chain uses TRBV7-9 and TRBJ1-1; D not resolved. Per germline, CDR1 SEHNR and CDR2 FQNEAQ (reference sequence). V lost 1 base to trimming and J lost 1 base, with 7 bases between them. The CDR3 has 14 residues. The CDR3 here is CASSLEDWNTEAFF. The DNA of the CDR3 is TGTGCCAGCAGCTTAGAGGACTGGAACACTGAAGCTTTCTTT.

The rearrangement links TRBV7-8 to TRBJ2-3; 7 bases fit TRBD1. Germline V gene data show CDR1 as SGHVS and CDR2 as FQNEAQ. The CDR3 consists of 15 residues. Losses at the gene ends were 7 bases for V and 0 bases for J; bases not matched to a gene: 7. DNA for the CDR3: TGTGCCAGCACTAGGACAGGTTCTAGCACAGATACGCAGTATTTT. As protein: CASTRTGSSTDTQYF.

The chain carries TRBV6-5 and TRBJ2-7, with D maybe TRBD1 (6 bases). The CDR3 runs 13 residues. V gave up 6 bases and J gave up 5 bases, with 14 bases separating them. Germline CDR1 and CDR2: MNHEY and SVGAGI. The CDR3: CASRTGTRDEQYF. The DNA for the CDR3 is TGTGCCAGCAGGACGGGGACAAGGGACGAGCAGTACTTC.

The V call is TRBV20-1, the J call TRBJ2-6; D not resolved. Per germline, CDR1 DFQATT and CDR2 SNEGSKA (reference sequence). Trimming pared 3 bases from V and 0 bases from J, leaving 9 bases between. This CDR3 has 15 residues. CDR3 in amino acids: CSASAVNSGANVLTF. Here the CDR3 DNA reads TGCAGTGCTAGTGCGGTCAACTCTGGGGCCAACGTCCTGACTTTC.

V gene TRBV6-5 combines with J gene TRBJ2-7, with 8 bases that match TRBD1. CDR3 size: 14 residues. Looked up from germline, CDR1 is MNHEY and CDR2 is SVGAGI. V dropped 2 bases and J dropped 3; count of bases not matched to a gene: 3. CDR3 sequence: CASSYVGQGYEQYF. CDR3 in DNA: TGTGCCAGCAGTTACGTCGGACAGGGCTACGAGCAGTACTTC.

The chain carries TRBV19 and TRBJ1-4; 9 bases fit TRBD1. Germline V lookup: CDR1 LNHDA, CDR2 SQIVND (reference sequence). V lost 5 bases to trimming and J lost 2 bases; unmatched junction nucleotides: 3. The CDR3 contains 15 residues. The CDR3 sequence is CASSDDRGTNEKLFF. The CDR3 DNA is TGTGCCAGTAGTGACGACAGGGGGACTAATGAAAAACTGTTTTTT.

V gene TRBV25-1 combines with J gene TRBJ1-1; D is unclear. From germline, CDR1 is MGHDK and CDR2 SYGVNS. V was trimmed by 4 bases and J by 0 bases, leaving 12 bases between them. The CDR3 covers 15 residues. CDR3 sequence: CASSGRGEMNTEAFF. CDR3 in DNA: TGTGCCAGCAGTGGCCGCGGGGAGATGAACACTGAAGCTTTCTTT.

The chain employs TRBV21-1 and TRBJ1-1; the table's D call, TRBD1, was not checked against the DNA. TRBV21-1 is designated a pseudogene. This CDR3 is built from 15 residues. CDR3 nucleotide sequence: TGTGCCAGCAGCCTTAAGACAGGGGCGAGGACTGAAGCTTTCTTT. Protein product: CASSLKTGARTEAFF.

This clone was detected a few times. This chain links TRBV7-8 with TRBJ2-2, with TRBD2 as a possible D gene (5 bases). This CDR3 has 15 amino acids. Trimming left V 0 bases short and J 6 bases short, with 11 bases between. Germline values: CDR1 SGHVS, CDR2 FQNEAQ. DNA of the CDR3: TGTGCCAGCAGCTTAGCGGTAGGGCGGGCCGGGGAGCTGTTTTTT. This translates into CASSLAVGRAGELFF.